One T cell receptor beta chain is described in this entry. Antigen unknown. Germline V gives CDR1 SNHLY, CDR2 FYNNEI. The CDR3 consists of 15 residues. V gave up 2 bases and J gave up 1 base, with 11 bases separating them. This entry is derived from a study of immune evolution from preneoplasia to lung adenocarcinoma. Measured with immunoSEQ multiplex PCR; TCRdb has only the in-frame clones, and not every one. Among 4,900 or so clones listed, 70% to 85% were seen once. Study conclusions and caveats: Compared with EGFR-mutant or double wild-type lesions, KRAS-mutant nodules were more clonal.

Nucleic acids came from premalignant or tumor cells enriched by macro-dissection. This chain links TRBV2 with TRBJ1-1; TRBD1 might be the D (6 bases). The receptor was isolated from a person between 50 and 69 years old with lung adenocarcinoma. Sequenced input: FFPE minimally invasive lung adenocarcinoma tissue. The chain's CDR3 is CASSELRGANTEAFF. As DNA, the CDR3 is TGTGCCAGCAGTGAATTGAGGGGGGCGAACACTGAAGCTTTCTTT.